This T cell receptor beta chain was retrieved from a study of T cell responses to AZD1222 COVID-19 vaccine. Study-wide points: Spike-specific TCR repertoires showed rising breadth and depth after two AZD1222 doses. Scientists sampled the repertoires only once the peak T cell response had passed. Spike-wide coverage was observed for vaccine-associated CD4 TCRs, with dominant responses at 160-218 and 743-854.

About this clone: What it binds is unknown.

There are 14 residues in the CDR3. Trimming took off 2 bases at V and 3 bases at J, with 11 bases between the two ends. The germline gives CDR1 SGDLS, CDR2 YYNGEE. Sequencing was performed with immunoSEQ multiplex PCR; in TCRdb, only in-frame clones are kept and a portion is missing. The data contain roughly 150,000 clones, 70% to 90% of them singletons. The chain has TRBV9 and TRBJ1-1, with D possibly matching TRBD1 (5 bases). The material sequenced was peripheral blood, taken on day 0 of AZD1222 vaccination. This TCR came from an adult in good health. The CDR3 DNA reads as TGTGCCAGCAGCGTGAGAATGGGGGACACTGAAGCTTTCTTT. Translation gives CASSVRMGDTEAFF.